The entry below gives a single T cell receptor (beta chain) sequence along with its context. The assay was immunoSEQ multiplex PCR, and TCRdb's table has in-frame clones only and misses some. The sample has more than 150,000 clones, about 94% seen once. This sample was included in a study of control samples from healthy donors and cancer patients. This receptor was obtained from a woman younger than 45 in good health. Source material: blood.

CDR3 coding DNA: TGTGCCAGCAGTTTCGGGAGCTCCTACAATGAGCAGTTCTTC. It translates to CASSFGSSYNEQFF. The chain employs TRBV28 and TRBJ2-1, with D perhaps TRBD2 (6 bases). The CDR3 totals 14 residues. V lost 3 bases and J 0 bases, leaving 6 bases between the germline ends. Germline CDR1 reads MDHEN; CDR2 reads SYDVKM.